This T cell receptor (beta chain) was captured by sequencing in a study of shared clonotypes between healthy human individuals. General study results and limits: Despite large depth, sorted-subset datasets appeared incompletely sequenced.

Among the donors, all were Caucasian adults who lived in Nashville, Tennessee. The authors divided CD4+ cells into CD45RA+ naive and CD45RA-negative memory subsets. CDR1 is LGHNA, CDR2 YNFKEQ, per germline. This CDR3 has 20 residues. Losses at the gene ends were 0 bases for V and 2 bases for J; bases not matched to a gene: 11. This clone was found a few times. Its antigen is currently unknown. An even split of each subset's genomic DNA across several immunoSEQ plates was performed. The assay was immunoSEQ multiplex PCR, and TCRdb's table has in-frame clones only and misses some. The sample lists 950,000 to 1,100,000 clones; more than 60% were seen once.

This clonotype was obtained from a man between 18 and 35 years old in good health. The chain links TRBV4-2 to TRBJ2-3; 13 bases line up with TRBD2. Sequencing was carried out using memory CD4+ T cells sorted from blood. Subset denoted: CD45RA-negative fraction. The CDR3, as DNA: TGTGCCAGCAGCCAAGACCCACCTTATGGACTAGCGGGGGACACAGATACGCAGTATTTT. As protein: CASSQDPPYGLAGDTDTQYF.